Below are 6 T cell receptor beta chains sequenced from a single sample in a study of blood T cell repertoires in COVID-19. The data were produced by immunoSEQ multiplex PCR, yet TCRdb's version contains in-frame clones alone and is incomplete. The table has 150,000 to 200,000 clones, about 78% seen once. Material for sequencing was PBMCs or T cells enriched from blood (not recorded which). The receptors here all came from a woman in her forties or fifties who had recovered from COVID-19.

The CDR3 is CASSAGGDTQYF. The CDR3 DNA follows: TGTGCCAGCAGTGCAGGGGGAGATACGCAGTATTTT. The chain links TRBV25-1 to TRBJ2-3, with 7 bases fitting TRBD1. The CDR3 runs 12 residues. Germline V gene data show CDR1 as MGHDK and CDR2 as SYGVNS. V shed 4 bases, J shed 5 bases, and the junction held 0 bases outside the gene matches.

This chain links TRBV28 with TRBJ1-1; 9 bases map to TRBD1. V lost 4 bases and J lost 9; bases outside the gene matches: 9. The CDR3 is 14 residues long. The germline V gene has CDR1 MDHEN and CDR2 SYDVKM. The CDR3 DNA reads as TGTGCCAGCAGTTCCACGGACAGGGGTCCACAAGCTTTCTTT. It encodes CASSSTDRGPQAFF.

The V call is TRBV7-9, the J call TRBJ1-2; 9 bases map to TRBD1. The CDR3 extends over 14 amino acids. J gave up 7 bases and V 6 bases, and 9 bases lay outside the gene matches. Germline V gene sequence: CDR1 SEHNR, CDR2 FQNEAQ (reference sequence). The CDR3 DNA follows: TGTGCCAGCAGGAAAATACAGGGGGCTGGTGGCTACACCTTC. Translated, it gives CASRKIQGAGGYTF.

The chain employs TRBV19 and TRBJ2-7, with D possibly matching TRBD1 (5 bases). This CDR3 is 14 amino acids long. Deletions cut 6 bases from V and 7 bases from J, with 19 bases between. Looked up from germline, CDR1 is LNHDA and CDR2 is SQIVND (reference sequence). The CDR3 DNA sequence: TGTGCCAGTAGCAAGGGGCAGTCCGGGCTGGAGCAGTACTTC. Amino acid sequence: CASSKGQSGLEQYF.

This sequence joins TRBV7-2 and TRBJ1-1; D may be TRBD1 (6 bases). Trimming took off 3 bases at V and 5 bases at J, with 13 bases between the two ends. In germline, CDR1 is SGHTA, CDR2 FQGNSA. The CDR3 is 14 residues long. The CDR3 nucleotides read TGTGCCAGCAGCTTTACAGGGCGGGAGACTGAAGCTTTCTTT. This sequence encodes CASSFTGRETEAFF.

The gene calls are TRBV4-1 and TRBJ2-1; TRBD1 is a possible D gene (6 bases). Germline V lookup: CDR1 MGHRA, CDR2 YSYEKL. This CDR3 spans 16 amino acids. The V gene lost 0 bases and the J gene lost 4 bases, with 13 bases spanning the gap. As DNA, the CDR3 is TGCGCCAGCAGCCAAGATTTTGGGACACCTTACAATGAGCAGTTCTTC. It specifies CASSQDFGTPYNEQFF.